The clone carrying this T cell receptor (beta chain) was detected only once. Assay used: immunoSEQ multiplex PCR; TCRdb lists only in-frame clones, some missing. The sample has 25,000 to 30,000 clones, more than 85% seen once; the top ten hold more than 2%. The data originate from a study of T cell clonotyping in hematopoietic cell transplantation. Time point: recipient sample about 28 days before transplant, after cytoreduction. Germline lookup yields CDR1 MDHEN and CDR2 SYDVKM. The ends lost 5 bases at V and 7 bases at J; junction bases unmatched: 10. There are 14 residues in the CDR3. This material consisted of peripheral blood mononuclear cells, taken before stem cell transplant. The TCR was taken from a man aged 45-65 years with acute myeloid leukemia. Some clones in this sample may be carry-over from other donors' samples. V is TRBV28 and J is TRBJ2-7, with 8 positions matching TRBD1. CDR3 bases: TGTGCCAGCAGTGCCCCCTGGACAGGGATGGAGCAGTACTTC. As protein: CASSAPWTGMEQYF.